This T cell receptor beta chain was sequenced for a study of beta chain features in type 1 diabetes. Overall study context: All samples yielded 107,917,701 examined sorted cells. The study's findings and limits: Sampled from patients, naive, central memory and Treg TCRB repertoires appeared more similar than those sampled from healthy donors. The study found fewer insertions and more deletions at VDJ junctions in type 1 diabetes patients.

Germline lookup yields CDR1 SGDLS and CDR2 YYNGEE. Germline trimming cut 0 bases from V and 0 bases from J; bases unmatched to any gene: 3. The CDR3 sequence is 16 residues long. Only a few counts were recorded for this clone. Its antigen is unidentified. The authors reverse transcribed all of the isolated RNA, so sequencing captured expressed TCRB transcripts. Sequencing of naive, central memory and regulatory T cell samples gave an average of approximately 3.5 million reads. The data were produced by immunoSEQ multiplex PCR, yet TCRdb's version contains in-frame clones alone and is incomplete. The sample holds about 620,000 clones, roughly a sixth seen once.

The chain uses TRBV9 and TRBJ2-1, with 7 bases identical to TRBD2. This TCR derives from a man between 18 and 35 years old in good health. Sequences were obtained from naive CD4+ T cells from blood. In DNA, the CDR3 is TGTGCCAGCAGCGTAGACGGGGGGACCTCCTACAATGAGCAGTTCTTC. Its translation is CASSVDGGTSYNEQFF.